This T cell receptor beta chain was sequenced during a study of blood T cell repertoires in COVID-19. Trimming at V came to 6 bases and at J to 0 bases, leaving 7 bases not matched to a gene. Per the germline V gene, CDR1 is SNHLY and CDR2 is FYNNEI. The CDR3 has 16 residues. Profiled with immunoSEQ multiplex PCR; TCRdb holds only in-frame clones, not every one. The sample lists about 200,000 clones, roughly 88% seen once, with approximately 5% in the top ten. Assignments of participants to cohorts depended upon their own reported clinical history. This chain links TRBV2 with TRBJ2-3, with 9 bases that match TRBD2. Sequencing input: PBMCs or T cells enriched from blood (not recorded which). This receptor was identified in a middle-aged man with acute COVID-19. The CDR3 DNA sequence: TGTGCCAGCAGGGATCGGCTAGCGGGGAGCACAGATACGCAGTATTTT. Translated, it gives CASRDRLAGSTDTQYF.